This T cell receptor beta chain was identified during a study of radiation and T cells in renal cell carcinoma. The CDR3 has 17 residues. Trimming shortened V by 4 bases and J by 0 bases, and 16 bases separated the two germline ends. Per germline, CDR1 SGHDN and CDR2 FVKESK. The time point denotes: baseline pretreatment blood. Documented treatment: 15 Gy SBRT to primary tumor, nephrectomy 4 weeks later. Sequencing was performed with immunoSEQ multiplex PCR; in TCRdb, only in-frame clones are kept and a portion is missing. The data contain about 150,000 clones, less than 90% of them singletons. The rearrangement links TRBV14 to TRBJ1-3, with D possibly being TRBD1 (6 bases). The material was blood, obtained from a patient whose treatment included radiotherapy and nephrectomy. The clonotype comes from a woman aged 70 to 79 with renal cell carcinoma. For the CDR3, the DNA is TGTGCCAGCAGCCGAGGACAGTTAATATCCTCTGGAAACACCATATATTTT. Its translation is CASSRGQLISSGNTIYF.